The 16 T cell receptor beta chains below all came from one sample that was sequenced in a study of blood T cell repertoires in COVID-19 (dated by TCRdb to between 2020 and 2021). Libraries were prepared through the immunoSEQ multiplex PCR assay. This is the immuneACCESS table as TCRdb keeps it, with only in-frame sequences that have V and J called. A part of the clones is gone; compared with another copy, unresolved V genes explain less than half, and the rest is unexplained. Recorded for this sample are roughly 190,000 clones; more than 80% of them occurred a single time. 6.5% to 9% of the sample rests with the top ten. The specimen sequenced was peripheral blood. Receptors originate from an older woman with acute or convalescent COVID-19.

The J gene is TRBJ1-2, the V gene TRBV3-1 (or the pseudogene TRBV3-2), with 10 bases that match TRBD1. CDR3 length: 15 amino acids. Germline V CDR1 and CDR2: LGHDT, YNNKEL (reference sequence). The V segment lost 3 bases and the J segment 7 bases; nucleotides outside the gene matches: 8. CDR3 in amino acids: CASSQGTGVGFGYTF. The CDR3 DNA is TGTGCCAGCAGCCAGGGGACAGGGGTCGGTTTTGGCTACACCTTC.

The V and J genes are TRBV28 and TRBJ1-6; D is unresolved. CDR3 size: 14 residues. The germline gives CDR1 MDHEN, CDR2 SYDVKM. The V end lost 4 bases, the J end lost 5 bases, and 9 bases lay between the germline ends. For the CDR3, the DNA is TGTGCCAGCAGTTATTTACAGAATAATTCACCCCTCCACTTT. Its protein is CASSYLQNNSPLHF.

The chain carries TRBV12-5 and TRBJ1-1; 10 bases are shared with TRBD1. V lost 5 bases to trimming and J lost 1 base; unmatched junction nucleotides: 13. The CDR3 covers 18 residues. From germline, CDR1 is LGHNT and CDR2 FRNRAP. CDR3 in amino acids: CASGGGDRGPIRNTEAFF. The DNA of the CDR3 is TGTGCTAGTGGTGGCGGGGACAGGGGCCCCATTCGGAACACTGAAGCTTTCTTT.

The rearrangement uses TRBV6-5 and TRBJ1-2, with 7 bases lining up with TRBD1. V dropped 9 bases and J dropped 8; count of bases not matched to a gene: 12. CDR1 and CDR2 from the germline V gene are MNHEY and SVGAGI. The CDR3 has 13 residues. The CDR3 sequence is CASLERGRGGYTF. CDR3 sequence (DNA): TGTGCCAGTTTGGAGAGGGGGCGGGGAGGCTACACCTTC.

CDR3 sequence: CASSQFRQGGNEKLFF. The CDR3 DNA reads as TGCGCCAGCAGCCAATTCCGCCAGGGGGGTAATGAAAAACTGTTTTTT. V usage is TRBV4-1 and J usage is TRBJ1-4; 7 bases align to TRBD1. The CDR3 extends over 16 amino acids. V gave up 2 bases and J gave up 4 bases; unmatched junction bases: 7. Germline V gene lookup returns CDR1 MGHRA and CDR2 YSYEKL.

The chain links TRBV18 to TRBJ1-2; D gene unclear. Germline V gene lookup returns CDR1 KGHSH and CDR2 LQKENI. The CDR3 is made up of 13 amino acids. Trimming left V 1 base short and J 5 bases short, with 8 bases between. CDR3 sequence: CASSPRADYGYTF. CDR3 DNA: TGTGCCAGCTCACCACGGGCAGATTATGGCTACACCTTC.

V and J are TRBV19 and TRBJ2-1, with TRBD2 matching 15 bases. Germline V gene lookup returns CDR1 LNHDA and CDR2 SQIVND (reference sequence). The CDR3 totals 16 residues. Trimming at V came to 2 bases and at J to 6 bases, leaving 2 bases not matched to a gene. The CDR3 loop reads CASSIRTSGRGNEQFF. The CDR3 DNA reads TGTGCCAGTAGTATAAGGACTAGCGGGAGGGGCAATGAGCAGTTCTTC.

The V gene is TRBV11-2, the J gene TRBJ1-2; D uncertain. Germline V CDR1 and CDR2: SGHAT, FQNNGV. Trimming stripped 3 bases from V and 4 bases from J, with 15 bases between. The CDR3 totals 15 residues. CDR3 residues: CASSFFNRGGYGYTF. CDR3 in DNA: TGTGCCAGCAGCTTCTTCAATCGAGGCGGCTATGGCTACACCTTC.

CDR3 residues: CASSLAGTSLYNEQFF. CDR3 coding DNA: TGTGCCAGCAGCTTAGCCGGGACTAGCTTATACAATGAGCAGTTCTTC. The chain combines TRBV7-6 with TRBJ2-1; 9 bases match TRBD2. The CDR3 consists of 16 residues. From germline, CDR1 is SGHVS and CDR2 FNYEAQ. Trimming took 0 bases from V and 4 from J; bases not matched to a gene: 4. The variable domain in full, with the rest retrieved from reference TRBV7-6 and TRBJ2-1, is GAGVSQSPRYKVTKRGQDVALRCDPISGHVSLYWYRQALGQGPEFLTYFNYEAQQDKSGLPNDRFSAERPEGSISTLTIQRTEQRDSAMYRCASSLAGTSLYNEQFFGPGTRLTVL.

The rearrangement uses TRBV7-9 and TRBJ1-2; tentative D call: TRBD1 (6 bases). Germline CDR1 reads SEHNR; CDR2 reads FQNEAQ (reference sequence). This CDR3 spans 16 amino acids. Trimming took 3 bases from V and 7 from J, leaving 21 bases between them. CDR3 coding DNA: TGTGCCAGCAGCTTCGGAAGTGGAGCAGGGGATGGTGGCTACACCTTC. It codes for CASSFGSGAGDGGYTF. Combining the CDR3 with reference TRBV7-9 and TRBJ1-2 gives the whole variable domain DTGVSQNPRHKITKRGQNVTFRCDPISEHNRLYWYRQTLGQGPEFLTYFQNEAQLEKSRLLSDRFSAERPKGSFSTLEIQRTEQGDSAMYLCASSFGSGAGDGGYTFGSGTRLTVV.

V gene TRBV24-1 combines with J gene TRBJ1-2; 7 bases are shared with TRBD1. Germline V gene sequence: CDR1 KGHDR, CDR2 SFDVKD. This CDR3 contains 15 residues. V trimming: 6 bases; J trimming: 4 bases; junction bases outside the gene matches: 10. CDR3 in DNA: TGTGCCACCAGTAGAGGAGGGGGCGGTTCCTATGGCTACACCTTC. Its translation is CATSRGGGGSYGYTF.

The chain links TRBV12-3 or TRBV12-4 to TRBJ1-1, with no clear D. This CDR3 has 11 amino acids. Trimming cost V 6 bases and J 5 bases, with 7 bases left between them. The CDR3 loop is CASSSYTEAFF. The CDR3 DNA is TGTGCCAGCAGCTCCTATACTGAAGCTTTCTTT.

This clone was counted only a few times. The chain couples TRBV6-4 to TRBJ1-5; tentative D call: TRBD1 (5 bases). The V end lost 0 bases, the J end lost 0 bases, and 9 bases lay between the germline ends. This CDR3 contains 16 residues. Germline loops: CDR1 MRHNA, CDR2 SNTAGT. CDR3 protein: CASSDSRQGSNQPQHF. The CDR3 DNA follows: TGTGCCAGCAGTGACTCGAGGCAGGGTAGCAATCAGCCCCAGCATTTT.

The gene calls are TRBV7-9 and TRBJ2-1; tentatively, D is TRBD1 (5 bases). CDR1 is SEHNR and CDR2 is FQNEAQ in the germline V gene (reference sequence). CDR3 length: 12 amino acids. Trimming took 2 bases from V and 8 from J, leaving 7 bases between them. CDR3 nucleotide sequence: TGTGCCAGCAGCTTATTCAGGGATGAGCAGTTCTTC. Amino acids: CASSLFRDEQFF.

The chain links TRBV12-3 or TRBV12-4 to TRBJ1-4; D remains unclear. Trimming removed 6 bases at V and 10 bases at J, with 9 bases between. This CDR3 has 11 residues. CDR3 in DNA: TGTGCCAGCAGATTTACTGGAAAACTGTTTTTT. It translates to CASRFTGKLFF.

This clone was observed once. The chain has TRBV2 and TRBJ1-5, with 8 bases that match TRBD1. CDR1 and CDR2 (germline): SNHLY, FYNNEI. The CDR3 is 15 residues long. The trim removed 3 bases at V and 4 bases at J, leaving 5 bases unmatched. The CDR3 bases are TGTGCCAGCAGTGAGGGGACAGGAAAAAATCAGCCCCAGCATTTT. This gives the protein CASSEGTGKNQPQHF.